This T cell receptor (beta chain) is from a study of human T cells and chemical hapten exposure (dated by TCRdb to about 2021). Turning to the overall study: For sensitization, 2% DPC in acetone was applied to a roughly 2 cm by roughly 2 cm area of upper inner arm skin. This study followed changes in the peripheral blood TCR repertoire in vivo during primary and secondary sensitization of alopecia patients to the hapten diphenylcyclopropenone (DPC). Blood samples were taken from patients before sensitization (week 0) and at 2, 6 and about 24 weeks after DPC sensitization. Around 30 alopecia patients provided blood for TCR sequencing at one to four time points (pre-sensitization, 2, 6 and 24 weeks). Throughout the study period of approximately 23 weeks, patients also received therapeutic DPC doses to the scalp every week. Patch tests used Finn chambers with 0.01% DPC on the upper back, scored after 6 days by International Contact Dermatitis Research Group standards. Libraries were pooled for sequencing, and per-sample TCR yields varied mainly because of small differences in library volumes within the pool. Alopecia areata with under or over 50% scalp involvement, alopecia totalis and alopecia universalis were represented in the patient cohort, which was mostly female.

The full study reports these points: DPC sensitization did not change how many TCRs were above 1 in 1000 frequency, and no evidence was found of alterations in global repertoire structure. After repeated subsampling, changes were observed in the strength of the expansion versus patch-test correlation and in the threshold at which the correlation became significant. Because all patients had alopecia, a presumed autoimmune disease, the immune response of the patients might differ from that of healthy individuals. Patch test score was positively correlated with the number of PT1 expanded TCRs, with significance at thresholds 8, 16 and 32 but not at 4. Expanded TCRs formed significantly more large CDR3 similarity clusters than pre-sensitization or healthy control sets, consistent with antigen-driven responses.

Comments on this clonotype: Its antigen is unknown. Base-call qualities are not available, and no considerably larger clone is one nucleotide away.

V is reduced by 1 base and J by 7 bases, leaving a spacing of 10 bases between them. The cysteine opens and the phenylalanine closes a CDR3 of 14 amino acids. Of the read, only the CDR3 DNA is kept; its 42 bases are in frame from base 1. CDR1 and CDR2 were assigned from the germline V gene as SGHTA and FQGNSA. The sample's time point, from its label and the paper: patch test 1, 2 weeks after DPC sensitization. The intended sense of this specimen's treatment or condition label: therapeutic diphenylcyclopropenone sensitization with weekly scalp DPC. At every patch-test visit, the blood draw took place before the patch test was put on. Patients were eligible if aged 18 to 70, diagnosed with alopecia and judged suitable for DPC therapy, and pregnant patients were excluded. Total RNA was extracted from unfractionated whole blood that had been collected in Tempus Blood RNA tubes. Library method: RACE. TCRdb names NextSeq 500 as the instrument used. During library preparation, unique molecular identifiers were attached to individual cDNA molecules so that TCRs could be counted quantitatively and reproducibly. For every blood RNA sample, sequencing covered both the TCR alpha and TCR beta chains. Turning to the authors' computational methods: A median of approximately 100,000 TCRs per sample was observed, with a range of about 20,000 to 700,000. V, J and CDR3 annotation of the TCR reads was carried out using the Decombinator software suite. To make PS versus PT1 abundance plots, every sample was subsampled to the same number of TCRs (28,000). Expanded TCRs were defined as absent before sensitization and observed at least eight times at the 2-week time point. TCRdb cleaned the public reads at Q25 with fastp, built clones with MiXCR and kept in-frame beta chains. Rows matching on CDR3 protein sequence are summarized as one entry with the most common DNA and genes. The V and J calls reflect TCRdb's pipeline rather than the authors' work. The sample table records approximately 57,000 distinct CDR3 sequences; over 7.5% of these occur just once. The ten largest clones capture 10% to 15% of the sample.

This clonotype was sampled from a woman aged 40 to 55 with alopecia areata. Some clones in this sample may be carry-over from other donors' samples. The rearranged chain carries TRBV7-2 and TRBJ2-2; TRBD2 is perhaps the D gene, given 6 matching bases. The sequenced sample was whole blood, obtained in connection with sensitization to the hapten diphenylcyclopropenone (DPC). The CDR3 region: CASSLGGAGGELFF. The nucleotide sequence is given as TGTGCCAGCAGCTTAGGCGGGGCCGGCGGGGAGCTGTTTTTT.